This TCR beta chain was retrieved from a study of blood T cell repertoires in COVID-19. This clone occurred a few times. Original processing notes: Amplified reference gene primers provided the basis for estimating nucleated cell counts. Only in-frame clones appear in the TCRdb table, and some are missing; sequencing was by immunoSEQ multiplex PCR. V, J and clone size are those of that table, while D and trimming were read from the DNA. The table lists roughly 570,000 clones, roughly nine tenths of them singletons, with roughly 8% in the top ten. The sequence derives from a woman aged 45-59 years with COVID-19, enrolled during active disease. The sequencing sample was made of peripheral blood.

Here the CDR3 reads CAWVGTDTQYF. The CDR3 nucleotides read TGTGCCTGGGTAGGCACAGATACGCAGTATTTT. J is TRBJ2-3 and V is TRBV30; D remains unclear. This CDR3 contains 11 residues. V lost 5 bases and J lost 1, with 4 bases in between. CDR1 and CDR2 from the germline V gene are GTSNPN and SVGIG (reference sequence).